The text below deals with one TCR beta chain. This sample is part of a study of control samples from healthy donors and cancer patients. This CDR3 has 15 residues. Germline-derived CDR1 and CDR2 are KGHSH and LQKENI. Trimming pared 6 bases from V and 5 bases from J, leaving 17 bases between. Clones were read by immunoSEQ multiplex PCR, and TCRdb kept only the in-frame ones, dropping some. The sample records 90,000 to 100,000 clones, 79% being singletons. The rearrangement joins TRBV18 to TRBJ2-1; possible D gene TRBD2, 5 bases. What was sequenced was blood. This TCR came from a woman in her twenties or thirties in good health. The CDR3 region is CASSLAQTGNNEQFF. CDR3 bases: TGTGCCAGCTCCCTAGCCCAAACCGGGAACAATGAGCAGTTCTTC.